This T cell receptor (beta chain) derives from a study of blood T cells in healthy people across ages. Points from the study as a whole: CMV status of donors was not determined, possibly confounding expanded clonotype changes.

A sample-barcoded 5' primer and a J-beta primer mix were used in a second PCR of roughly 7 to 11 cycles. Via MiXCR, TCRdb re-called the 5' RACE reads, giving one row per CDR3 protein. The sample carries around 800,000 distinct CDR3 sequences, roughly 24% recorded once. Ranging in age from about 6 to 95, the donors were healthy Caucasian individuals from Russia. CDR3 length: 12 residues. V was trimmed by 6 bases and J by 7 bases, leaving 12 bases between them. This clonotype was counted a few times. The antigen is undetermined. This same sample was also taken into another study, of T cells of mothers and their children.

The V call is TRBV12-3 or TRBV12-4, the J call TRBJ1-2; no firm D call. The specimen sequenced was blood. The sequence came from a boy between 10 and 17 years old in good health. CDR3: CASREFLFGYTF. The CDR3 DNA follows: TGTGCCAGCAGGGAGTTCTTGTTTGGCTACACCTTC.